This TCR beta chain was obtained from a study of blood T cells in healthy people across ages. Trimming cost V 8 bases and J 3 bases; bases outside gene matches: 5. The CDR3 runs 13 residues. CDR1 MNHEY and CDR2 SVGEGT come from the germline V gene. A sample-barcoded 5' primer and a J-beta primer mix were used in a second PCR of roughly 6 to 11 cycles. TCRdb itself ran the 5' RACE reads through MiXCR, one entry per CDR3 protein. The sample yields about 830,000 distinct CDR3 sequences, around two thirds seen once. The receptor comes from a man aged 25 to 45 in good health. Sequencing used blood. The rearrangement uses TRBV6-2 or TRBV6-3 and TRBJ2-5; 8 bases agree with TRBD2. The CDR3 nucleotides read TGTGCCAGCCGGGGGGGTGGGGAAGAGACCCAGTACTTC. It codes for CASRGGGEETQYF.